This T cell receptor (beta chain) was captured by sequencing in a study of molecular identifiers for immune sequencing clone quantification. Overall study results and limits: For highly expanded clones, sizes could be underestimated when identical TCR molecules share a barcode.

This clonotype was found many times. Its target is unknown. The authors built bulk TCR libraries by previously described methods with listed TCR primers. Each CDR3 protein gets one entry after TCRdb re-called the PCR reads with MiXCR. Here the sample spans about 640,000 distinct CDR3 sequences, 20% being singletons. V was shortened by 3 bases and J by 4 bases, with 12 bases between the two germline ends. The V gene's germline CDR1 is SGHTA and CDR2 FQGNSA. This CDR3 has 14 amino acids. Naive CD8 sequencing libraries were generated from around 18,000 to 910,000 sorted cells, with 10%, 30% or 50% RNA as input. Naive CD8 T cells, phenotype CD8+CD4-CCR7+CD45RA+, were sorted.

The genes are TRBV7-2 and TRBJ1-1, with a tentative D call TRBD1 (6 bases). The sequence was obtained from a human donor in good health. Some libraries in this study had Jurkat cell RNA spiked in. The sequenced material came from naive CD8+ T cells from blood, with Jurkat cell RNA spiked in. Subset specified: FACS-sorted CD8+CD4-CCR7+CD45RA+ naive T cells. CDR3 in DNA: TGTGCCAGCAGCTTTCAGGGGATCGGCACTGAAGCTTTCTTT. Its protein product is CASSFQGIGTEAFF.